Sequencing of this T cell receptor beta chain was carried out in a study of monozygotic twins with cystic fibrosis. Points from the study as a whole: Clonality was generally low (median around 0.009), higher in the most severe patients.

Trimming removed 3 bases at V and 2 bases at J, with 16 bases between. This CDR3 has 15 amino acids. Germline CDR1 reads GTSNPN; CDR2 reads SVGIG (reference sequence). Profiled with immunoSEQ multiplex PCR; TCRdb holds only in-frame clones, not every one. The repertoire holds 25,000 to 30,000 clones, with roughly nine tenths as singletons. Remarks on this clone: What it binds is not known.

The chain has TRBV30 and TRBJ1-2; a possible D gene is TRBD1 (5 bases). Sample: blood. The source of this sequence is a girl aged 2 to 9 with cystic fibrosis. The CDR3 sequence: CAWRAQGSGNYGYTF. DNA for the CDR3: TGTGCCTGGAGGGCCCAGGGATCAGGGAACTATGGCTACACCTTC.